The rows below give T cell receptor beta chains drawn from one sample of a study of Ad26.COV2.S vaccination and SARS-CoV-2 variants. Clones were read by immunoSEQ multiplex PCR, and TCRdb kept only the in-frame ones, dropping some. The repertoire consists of a few hundred thousand clones, with 87% occurring once and the leading ten covering around 3%. The material was peripheral blood, obtained in a trial of Ad26.COV2.S vaccine versus placebo. These receptors all stem from a person between 18 and 60 years old who received the Ad26.COV2.S COVID-19 vaccine or a placebo. The CDR3 runs from the conserved cysteine through the conserved F or W. Each record gives: J gene, D gene, clone size, V gene, CDR3 DNA, CDR3 protein. D genes are given only for firm matches. Not all rows give a size; the values are once, few, many and, for expanded clones, a class.

J: TRBJ2-7
D: -
size: -
V: TRBV5-1
DNA: TGCGCCAGCAGCTCAGGAGGGGTCTACGAGCAGTACTTC
CDR3: CASSSGGVYEQYF

J: TRBJ1-2
D: -
size: -
V: TRBV6-2/TRBV6-3
DNA: TGTGCCAGCAGTTACTCCGGGAATGGCTACACCTTC
CDR3: CASSYSGNGYTF

J: TRBJ2-3
D: -
size: -
V: TRBV2
DNA: TGTGCCAGCAGTCCGGGAATGAGGACAGATACGCAGTATTTT
CDR3: CASSPGMRTDTQYF

J: TRBJ2-7
D: TRBD1
size: once
V: TRBV7-2
DNA: TGTGCCAGCAACAGACAGGGGGCATACGAGCAGTACTTC
CDR3: CASNRQGAYEQYF

J: TRBJ1-1
D: -
size: -
V: TRBV4-3
DNA: TGCGCCAGCAGCCAAGATATGAGCCGGATATACACTGAAGCTTTCTTT
CDR3: CASSQDMSRIYTEAFF

J: TRBJ2-1
D: TRBD2
size: -
V: TRBV2
DNA: TGTGCCAGCAAGGAGACTAGCGGTGCCAATGAGCAGTTCTTC
CDR3: CASKETSGANEQFF

J: TRBJ2-3
D: TRBD1
size: -
V: TRBV7-6
DNA: TGTGCCAGCAGCCCGCCGGGACAGGAGTTCACAGATACGCAGTATTTT
CDR3: CASSPPGQEFTDTQYF

J: TRBJ2-7
D: TRBD2
size: -
V: TRBV5-4
DNA: TGTGCCAGCAGGGATACCGAGCGGGAGTACGAGCAGTACTTC
CDR3: CASRDTEREYEQYF

J: TRBJ2-5
D: -
size: -
V: TRBV7-8
DNA: TGTGCCAGCAGCTTACAAGGTTACCAAGAGACCCAGTACTTC
CDR3: CASSLQGYQETQYF

J: TRBJ2-3
D: -
size: -
V: TRBV24-1
DNA: TGTGCCACCAGTGATTTTTACACCCCAGATACGCAGTATTTT
CDR3: CATSDFYTPDTQYF

J: TRBJ2-1
D: -
size: -
V: TRBV30
DNA: TGTGCCTGGAGTGGCCCCGGACTCGCCTACAATGAGCAGTTCTTC
CDR3: CAWSGPGLAYNEQFF

J: TRBJ2-3
D: TRBD1
size: -
V: TRBV18
DNA: TGTGCCAGCTCACCCGGCCAGGGGGCGACAGATACGCAGTATTTT
CDR3: CASSPGQGATDTQYF

J: TRBJ2-7
D: TRBD1
size: -
V: TRBV2
DNA: TGTGCCAGCAGTGAAAGGGACAGGGCCTACGAGCAGTACTTC
CDR3: CASSERDRAYEQYF

J: TRBJ2-3
D: TRBD2
size: -
V: TRBV4-1
DNA: TGCGCCAGCAGCCGCGGACTAGCGGGAGTAGATACGCAGTATTTT
CDR3: CASSRGLAGVDTQYF

J: TRBJ1-6
D: TRBD1
size: -
V: TRBV30
DNA: TGTGCCTGTTCCCCGACAGGGTTCAATTCACCCCTCCACTTT
CDR3: CACSPTGFNSPLHF

J: TRBJ1-1
D: -
size: -
V: TRBV7-9
DNA: TGTGCCAGCAGCTTAAAATTGTCCCCGAACACTGAAGCTTTCTTT
CDR3: CASSLKLSPNTEAFF

J: TRBJ1-4
D: TRBD1
size: -
V: TRBV6-5
DNA: TGTGCCAGCAAGGAGACAGGGAATGAAAAACTGTTTTTT
CDR3: CASKETGNEKLFF

J: TRBJ1-2
D: -
size: -
V: TRBV30
DNA: TGTGCCTGGAGAACTTCTGGGGGGGGCGGCTACACCTTC
CDR3: CAWRTSGGGGYTF

J: TRBJ2-1
D: -
size: few
V: TRBV3-1/TRBV3-2
DNA: TGTGCCAGCAGCCAAGAGGGGAATGAGCAGTTCTTC
CDR3: CASSQEGNEQFF

J: TRBJ1-1
D: -
size: -
V: TRBV19
DNA: TGTGCCAGTAGTATAGATCGGGAGGGCACTGAAGCTTTCTTT
CDR3: CASSIDREGTEAFF

J: TRBJ1-2
D: -
size: -
V: TRBV27
DNA: TGTGCCAGCAGTTTCGCAGCTAACTATGGCTACACCTTC
CDR3: CASSFAANYGYTF

J: TRBJ2-1
D: TRBD2
size: -
V: TRBV5-8
DNA: TGTGCCAGCAGCTTAGGGGTGGGTCTAGCGGTACGAAACTACAATGAGCAGTTCTTC
CDR3: CASSLGVGLAVRNYNEQFF

J: TRBJ2-7
D: TRBD2
size: -
V: TRBV19
DNA: TGTGCCAGTAGTATGCGGGGGGGATTCACAGGGGTCCAGACATGTTTCAAGCAGTACTTC
CDR3: CASSMRGGFTGVQTCFKQYF

J: TRBJ2-3
D: -
size: -
V: TRBV11-2
DNA: TGTGCCAGCAGCTTAGTTGGAGACGGCACAGATACGCAGTATTTT
CDR3: CASSLVGDGTDTQYF

J: TRBJ2-2
D: -
size: once
V: TRBV29-1
DNA: TGCAGCGTTGAGCGCCAGGGGAACACCGGGGAGCTGTTTTTT
CDR3: CSVERQGNTGELFF